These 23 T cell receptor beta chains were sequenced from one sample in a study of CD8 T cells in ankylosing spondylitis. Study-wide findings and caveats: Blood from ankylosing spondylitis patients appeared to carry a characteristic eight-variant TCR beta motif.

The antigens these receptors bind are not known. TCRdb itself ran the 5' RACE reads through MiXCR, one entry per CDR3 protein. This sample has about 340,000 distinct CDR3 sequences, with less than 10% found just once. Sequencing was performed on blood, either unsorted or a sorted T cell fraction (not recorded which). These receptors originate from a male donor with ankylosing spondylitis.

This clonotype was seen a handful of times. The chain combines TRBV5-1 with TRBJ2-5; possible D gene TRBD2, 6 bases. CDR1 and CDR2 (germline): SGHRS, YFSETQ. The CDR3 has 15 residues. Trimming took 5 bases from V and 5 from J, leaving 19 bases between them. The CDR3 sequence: CASRTSRDSAETQYF. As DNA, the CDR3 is TGCGCCAGCAGAACGTCCAGGGACTCCGCGGAGACCCAGTACTTC.

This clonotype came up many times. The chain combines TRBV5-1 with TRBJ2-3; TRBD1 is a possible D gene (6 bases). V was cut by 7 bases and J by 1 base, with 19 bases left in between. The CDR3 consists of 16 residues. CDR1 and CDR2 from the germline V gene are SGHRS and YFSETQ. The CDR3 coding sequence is TGCGCCAGCGGCACTCCACAGGGAAGGGGCACAGATACGCAGTATTTT. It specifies CASGTPQGRGTDTQYF.

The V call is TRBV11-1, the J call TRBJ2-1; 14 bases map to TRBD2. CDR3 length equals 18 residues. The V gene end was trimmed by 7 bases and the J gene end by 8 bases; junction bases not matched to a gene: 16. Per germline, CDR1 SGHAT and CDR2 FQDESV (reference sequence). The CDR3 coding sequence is TGTGCCAGCACCCTACGCACCGGACTAGCGGGGGGTGGGGATGAGCAGTTCTTC. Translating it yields CASTLRTGLAGGGDEQFF. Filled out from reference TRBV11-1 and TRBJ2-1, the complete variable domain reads EAEVAQSPRYKITEKSQAVAFWCDPISGHATLYWYRQILGQGPELLVQFQDESVVDDSQLPKDRFSAERLKGVDSTLKIQPAELGDSAMYLCASTLRTGLAGGGDEQFFGPGTRLTVL.

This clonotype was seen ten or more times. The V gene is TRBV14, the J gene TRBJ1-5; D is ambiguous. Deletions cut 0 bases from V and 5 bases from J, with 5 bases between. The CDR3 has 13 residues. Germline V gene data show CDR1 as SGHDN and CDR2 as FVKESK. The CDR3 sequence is CASSQDHYQPQHF. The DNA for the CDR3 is TGTGCCAGCAGCCAAGACCATTATCAGCCCCAGCATTTT.

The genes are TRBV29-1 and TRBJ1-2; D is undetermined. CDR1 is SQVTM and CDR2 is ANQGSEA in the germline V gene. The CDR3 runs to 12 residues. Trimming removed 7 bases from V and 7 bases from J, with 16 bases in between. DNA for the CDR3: TGCAGCGCCATGCCCCCCTTGGGTGGCTACACCTTC. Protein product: CSAMPPLGGYTF.

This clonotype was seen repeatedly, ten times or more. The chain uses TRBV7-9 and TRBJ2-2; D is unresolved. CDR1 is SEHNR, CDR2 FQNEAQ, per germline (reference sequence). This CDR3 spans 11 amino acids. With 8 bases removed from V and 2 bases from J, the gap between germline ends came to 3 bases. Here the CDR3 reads CASLNTGELFF. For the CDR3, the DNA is TGTGCCAGCCTCAACACCGGGGAGCTGTTTTTT.

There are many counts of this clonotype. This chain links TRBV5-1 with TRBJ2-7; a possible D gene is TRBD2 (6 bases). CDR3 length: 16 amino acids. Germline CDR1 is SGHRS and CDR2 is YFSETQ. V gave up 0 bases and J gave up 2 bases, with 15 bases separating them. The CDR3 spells CASSLAFPGGTYEQYF. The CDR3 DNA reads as TGCGCCAGCAGCTTGGCTTTTCCTGGGGGGACCTACGAGCAGTACTTC.

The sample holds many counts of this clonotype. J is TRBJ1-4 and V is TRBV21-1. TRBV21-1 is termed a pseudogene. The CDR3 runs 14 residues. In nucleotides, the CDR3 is TGTGCCAGCACCCAGACTGCTACTAATGAAAAACTGTTTTTT. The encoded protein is CASTQTATNEKLFF.

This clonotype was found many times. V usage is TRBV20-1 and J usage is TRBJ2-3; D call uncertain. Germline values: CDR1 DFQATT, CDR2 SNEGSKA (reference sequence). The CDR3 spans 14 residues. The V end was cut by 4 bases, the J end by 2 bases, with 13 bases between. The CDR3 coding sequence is TGCAGTGCTACCCTCCCGCCGAACACAGATACGCAGTATTTT. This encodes CSATLPPNTDTQYF.

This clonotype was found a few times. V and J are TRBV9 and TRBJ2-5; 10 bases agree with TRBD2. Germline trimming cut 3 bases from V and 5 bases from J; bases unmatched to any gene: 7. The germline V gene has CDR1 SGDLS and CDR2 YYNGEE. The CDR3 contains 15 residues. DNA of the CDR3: TGTGCCAGCAGCGACGGGACTAGCGTGGGGGAGACCCAGTACTTC. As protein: CASSDGTSVGETQYF. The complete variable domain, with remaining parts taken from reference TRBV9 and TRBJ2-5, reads DSGVTQTPKHLITATGQRVTLRCSPRSGDLSVYWYQQSLDQGLQFLIQYYNGEERAKGNILERFSAQQFPDLHSELNLSSLELGDSALYFCASSDGTSVGETQYFGPGTRLLVL.

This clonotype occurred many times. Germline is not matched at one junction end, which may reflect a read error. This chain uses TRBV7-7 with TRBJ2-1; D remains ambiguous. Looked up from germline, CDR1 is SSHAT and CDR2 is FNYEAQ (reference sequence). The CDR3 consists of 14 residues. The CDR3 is CASSLSPINNEQFF. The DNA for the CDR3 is TGTGCTAGCAGCTTATCTCCCATTAACAATGAGCAGTTCTTC.

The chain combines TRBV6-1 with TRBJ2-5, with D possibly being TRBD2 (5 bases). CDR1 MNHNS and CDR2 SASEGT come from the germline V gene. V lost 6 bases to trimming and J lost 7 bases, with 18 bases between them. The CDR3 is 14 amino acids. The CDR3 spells CASSLADARGTQYF. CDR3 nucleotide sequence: TGTGCCAGCAGCCTAGCCGACGCCCGGGGGACCCAGTACTTC.

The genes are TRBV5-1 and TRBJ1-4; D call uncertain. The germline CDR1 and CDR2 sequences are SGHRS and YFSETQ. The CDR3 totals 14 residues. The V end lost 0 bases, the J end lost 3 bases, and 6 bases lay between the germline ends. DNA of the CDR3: TGCGCCAGCAGCTTGGTTTCTCCTAATGAAAAACTGTTTTTT. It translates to CASSLVSPNEKLFF.

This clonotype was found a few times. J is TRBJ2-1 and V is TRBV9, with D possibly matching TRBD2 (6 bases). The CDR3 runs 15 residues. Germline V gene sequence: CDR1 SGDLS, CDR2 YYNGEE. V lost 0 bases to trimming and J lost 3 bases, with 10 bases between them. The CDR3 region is CASSVDGGNYNEQFF. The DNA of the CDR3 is TGTGCCAGCAGCGTAGACGGAGGGAACTACAATGAGCAGTTCTTC.

Here the CDR3 reads CASRSGSTYEQYF. As DNA, the CDR3 is TGTGCCAGCAGATCGGGGTCAACCTACGAGCAGTACTTC. The chain couples TRBV12-3 or TRBV12-4 to TRBJ2-7; TRBD2 might be the D (5 bases). This CDR3 region has 13 residues. V lost 6 bases, J lost 2 bases, and 11 bases lay in between.

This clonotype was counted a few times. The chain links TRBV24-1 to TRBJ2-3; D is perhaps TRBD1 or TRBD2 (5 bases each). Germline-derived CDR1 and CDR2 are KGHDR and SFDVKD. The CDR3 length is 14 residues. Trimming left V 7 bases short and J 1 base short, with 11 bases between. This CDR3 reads CATSGAAGTDTQYF. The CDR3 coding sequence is TGTGCCACCAGCGGGGCCGCGGGCACAGATACGCAGTATTTT.

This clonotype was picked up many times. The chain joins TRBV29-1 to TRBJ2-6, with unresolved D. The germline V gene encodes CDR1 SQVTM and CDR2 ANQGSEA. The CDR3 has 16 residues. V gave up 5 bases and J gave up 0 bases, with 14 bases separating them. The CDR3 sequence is CSVYHRVDSGANVLTF. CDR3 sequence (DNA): TGCAGCGTTTATCATCGAGTAGACTCTGGGGCCAACGTCCTGACTTTC.

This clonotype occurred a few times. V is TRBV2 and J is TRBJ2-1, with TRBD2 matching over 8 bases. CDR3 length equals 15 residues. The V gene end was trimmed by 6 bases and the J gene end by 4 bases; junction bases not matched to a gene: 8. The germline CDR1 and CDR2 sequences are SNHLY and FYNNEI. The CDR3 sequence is CASRVSGIEYNEQFF. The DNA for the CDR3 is TGTGCCAGCAGGGTTAGCGGGATAGAGTACAATGAGCAGTTCTTC.

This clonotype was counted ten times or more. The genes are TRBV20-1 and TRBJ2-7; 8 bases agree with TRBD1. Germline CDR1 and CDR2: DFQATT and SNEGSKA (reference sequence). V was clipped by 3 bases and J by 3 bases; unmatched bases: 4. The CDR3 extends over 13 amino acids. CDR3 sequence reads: CSARQTGDYEQYF. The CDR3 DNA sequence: TGCAGTGCTAGGCAGACAGGGGACTACGAGCAGTACTTC.

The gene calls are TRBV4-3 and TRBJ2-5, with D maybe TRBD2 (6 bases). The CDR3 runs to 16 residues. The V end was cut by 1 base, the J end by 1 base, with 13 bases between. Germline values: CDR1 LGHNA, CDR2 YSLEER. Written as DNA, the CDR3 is TGCGCCAGCAGCCAAGGGGGACTGGTGGGCCAAGAGACCCAGTACTTC. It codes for CASSQGGLVGQETQYF.

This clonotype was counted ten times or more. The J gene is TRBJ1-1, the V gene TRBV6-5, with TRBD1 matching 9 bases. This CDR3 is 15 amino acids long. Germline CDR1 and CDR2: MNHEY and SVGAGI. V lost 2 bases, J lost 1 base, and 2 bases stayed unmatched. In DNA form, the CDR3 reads TGTGCCAGCAGTTACACGGGACAGGGGAACACTGAAGCTTTCTTT. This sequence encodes CASSYTGQGNTEAFF.

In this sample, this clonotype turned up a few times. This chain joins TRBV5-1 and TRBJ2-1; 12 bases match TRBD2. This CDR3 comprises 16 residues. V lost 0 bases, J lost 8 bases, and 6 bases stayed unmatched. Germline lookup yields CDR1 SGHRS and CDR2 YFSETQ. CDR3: CASSLGPTSGSHEQFF. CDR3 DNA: TGCGCCAGCAGCTTGGGCCCGACTAGCGGGAGCCATGAGCAGTTCTTC.

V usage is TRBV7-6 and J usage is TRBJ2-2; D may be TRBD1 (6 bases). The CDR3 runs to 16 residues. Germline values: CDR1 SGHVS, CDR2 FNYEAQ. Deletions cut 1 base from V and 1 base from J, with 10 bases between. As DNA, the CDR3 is TGTGCCAGCAGCTTAGGTTCAGGGGTGAACACCGGGGAGCTGTTTTTT. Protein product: CASSLGSGVNTGELFF.